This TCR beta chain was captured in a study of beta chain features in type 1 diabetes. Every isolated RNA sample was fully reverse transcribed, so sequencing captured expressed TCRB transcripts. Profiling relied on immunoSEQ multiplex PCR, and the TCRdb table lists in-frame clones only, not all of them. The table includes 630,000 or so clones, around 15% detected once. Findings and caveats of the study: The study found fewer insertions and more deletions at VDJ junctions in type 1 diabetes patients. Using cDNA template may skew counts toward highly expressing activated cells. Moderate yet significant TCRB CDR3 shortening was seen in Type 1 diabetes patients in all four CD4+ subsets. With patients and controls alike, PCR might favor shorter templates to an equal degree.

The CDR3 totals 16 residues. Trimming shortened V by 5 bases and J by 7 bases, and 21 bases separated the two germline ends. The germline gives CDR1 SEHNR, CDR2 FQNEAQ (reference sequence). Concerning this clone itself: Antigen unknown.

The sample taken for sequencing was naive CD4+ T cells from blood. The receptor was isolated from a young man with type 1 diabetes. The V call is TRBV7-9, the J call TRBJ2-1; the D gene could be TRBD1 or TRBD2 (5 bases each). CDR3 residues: CASSRQEGKHWNEQFF. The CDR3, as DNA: TGTGCCAGCAGCCGACAAGAGGGGAAACATTGGAATGAGCAGTTCTTC.